This passage covers 31 T cell receptor beta chains from one sample sequenced in a study of CD8+ T cells in alopecia areata (dated by TCRdb to 2016 to 2019). Libraries were constructed by the immunoSEQ multiplex PCR assay. RNA was extracted from all samples and reverse transcribed into cDNA as template for TCR sequencing. TCRdb limited this immuneACCESS table to in-frame rearrangements with V and J called. A share of clones is missing; checked studies link under half to unresolved V genes, and the rest is unexplained. In all, the sample holds about 140,000 clones, and about 60% of those were seen once. The biggest ten clones account for approximately 4.3% of the sample. Sequenced material: CD4+ T cells sorted from blood. The source of these receptors is a human donor in good health.

The gene calls are TRBV10-2 and TRBJ2-5; D gene unclear. Germline CDR1 is WSHSY and CDR2 is SAAADI. The V end lost 5 bases, the J end lost 4 bases, and 8 bases lay between the germline ends. This CDR3 comprises 12 residues. CDR3 sequence reads: CASSYPGETQYF. CDR3 sequence (DNA): TGCGCCAGCAGTTACCCGGGAGAGACCCAGTACTTC.

This chain connects TRBV29-1 to TRBJ2-3; 13 bases agree with TRBD2. Per germline, CDR1 SQVTM and CDR2 ANQGSEA. Losses at the gene ends were 4 bases for V and 4 bases for J; bases not matched to a gene: 2. This CDR3 has 14 amino acids. The CDR3 DNA follows: TGCAGCGTTGGGACTAGCGGGAGTCCAGATACGCAGTATTTT. It translates to CSVGTSGSPDTQYF.

This rearrangement joins TRBV14 to TRBJ1-2; D is ambiguous. CDR3 size: 15 residues. Germline-derived CDR1 and CDR2 are SGHDN and FVKESK. V shed 2 bases and J shed 4 bases, with 14 bases lying between them. This chain's CDR3 is CASSQQTYRSYGYTF. As DNA, the CDR3 is TGTGCCAGCAGCCAACAAACGTACCGGTCCTATGGCTACACCTTC.

This chain connects TRBV27 to TRBJ1-5, with TRBD1 matching 10 bases. The germline CDR1 and CDR2 sequences are MNHEY and SMNVEV (reference sequence). With 6 bases clipped from V and 2 bases from J, the junction kept 7 bases outside the gene matches. This CDR3 is 16 amino acids long. Written as DNA, the CDR3 is TGTGCCAGCAGCTCTATCGGGACAGGGGGCAATCAGCCCCAGCATTTT. Its protein product is CASSSIGTGGNQPQHF.

The CDR3 region has the DNA TGTGCCACCAGCAGAGGCCAGGGGGGGACCCTGAACACCGGGGAGCTGTTTTTT. It codes for CATSRGQGGTLNTGELFF. V gene TRBV15 combines with J gene TRBJ2-2; D is perhaps TRBD1 or TRBD2 (7 bases each). The CDR3 runs 18 residues. CDR1 LNHNV and CDR2 YYDKDF come from the germline V gene (reference sequence). Trimming removed 1 base at V and 1 base at J, with 16 bases between.

The chain links TRBV29-1 to TRBJ2-5; TRBD2 matches 13 bases. The CDR3 is 13 residues long. V was pared by 5 bases and J by 5 bases, with 2 bases of the junction left unmatched. CDR1 is SQVTM, CDR2 ANQGSEA, per germline. CDR3 nucleotide sequence: TGCAGCGTTCGGACTAGCGGGAGTGAGACCCAGTACTTC. Protein sequence: CSVRTSGSETQYF.

The rearrangement links TRBV28 to TRBJ1-1; possible D gene TRBD1, 5 bases. The V end lost 8 bases, the J end lost 2 bases, and 12 bases lay between the germline ends. The germline gives CDR1 MDHEN, CDR2 SYDVKM. This CDR3 has 13 amino acids. DNA for the CDR3: TGTGCCAGCGGGACGGATCTTAACACTGAAGCTTTCTTT. This sequence encodes CASGTDLNTEAFF.

This chain joins TRBV29-1 and TRBJ2-3; possible D gene TRBD1, 6 bases. With 5 bases removed from V and 6 bases from J, the gap between germline ends came to 27 bases. This CDR3 is 17 amino acids long. Germline CDR1 SQVTM, CDR2 ANQGSEA. The CDR3 sequence: CSVIPPDKGVFTDTQYF. CDR3 DNA: TGCAGCGTTATCCCCCCCGACAAGGGGGTATTCACCGATACGCAGTATTTT.

The gene calls are TRBV11-2 and TRBJ2-7; the D call may be TRBD1 or TRBD2 (6 bases each). The CDR3 spans 16 residues. Germline V gene data show CDR1 as SGHAT and CDR2 as FQNNGV. V was shortened by 5 bases and J by 6 bases, with 23 bases between the two germline ends. The CDR3 coding sequence is TGTGCCAGCAGCCCTATAGGGGGGTCTGCCAGGGGCGAGCAGTACTTC. It is translated as CASSPIGGSARGEQYF.

V gene TRBV7-9 combines with J gene TRBJ2-5; D not resolved. Germline CDR1 is SEHNR and CDR2 is FQNEAQ (reference sequence). The CDR3 runs 12 residues. The V end was cut by 4 bases, the J end by 4 bases, with 7 bases between. The CDR3: CASSSMSETQYF. CDR3 DNA: TGTGCCAGCAGCTCAATGTCAGAGACCCAGTACTTC. Variable domain in full (rest from reference TRBV7-9 and TRBJ2-5): DTGVSQNPRHKITKRGQNVTFRCDPISEHNRLYWYRQTLGQGPEFLTYFQNEAQLEKSRLLSDRFSAERPKGSFSTLEIQRTEQGDSAMYLCASSSMSETQYFGPGTRLLVL.

The CDR3 region has the DNA TGTGCCACCAGCAGAGATTCCCCCCTAGCCGCGCTCACAGATACGCAGTATTTT. Its translation: CATSRDSPLAALTDTQYF. The chain carries TRBV15 and TRBJ2-3, with a weak D call TRBD2 (5 bases). The CDR3 runs to 18 residues. The V and J ends lost 0 bases and 2 bases respectively, with 18 bases between them. The germline V gene encodes CDR1 LNHNV and CDR2 YYDKDF (reference sequence). The whole variable domain, remainder taken from reference TRBV15 and TRBJ2-3, is DAMVIQNPRYQVTQFGKPVTLSCSQTLNHNVMYWYQQKSSQAPKLLFHYYDKDFNNEADTPDNFQSRRPNTSFCFLDIRSPGLGDTAMYLCATSRDSPLAALTDTQYFGPGTRLTVL.

The V gene is TRBV29-1, the J gene TRBJ2-2; perhaps TRBD1 as D (6 bases). CDR3 length: 14 residues. Trimming pared 4 bases from V and 3 bases from J, leaving 12 bases between. Germline-derived CDR1 and CDR2 are SQVTM and ANQGSEA. The CDR3 DNA reads TGCAGCGTTGCGGACAGAGCCTACACCGGGGAGCTGTTTTTT. This translates into CSVADRAYTGELFF.

With respect to this clone: Its ends do not fully match the called genes, so a read error is possible. The rearrangement links TRBV2 to TRBJ2-3; D not certain. The V gene's germline CDR1 is SNHLY and CDR2 FYNNEI. There are 13 residues in the CDR3. The DNA of the CDR3 is TGTGCCCGCAGTAGTGGGTCCACAGATACGCAGTATTTT. It codes for CARSSGSTDTQYF.

With respect to this clone: Other DNA sequences in the same sample also yield this CDR3. This sequence joins TRBV29-1 and TRBJ2-1; a weak D match, TRBD1 (6 bases). CDR1 and CDR2 (germline): SQVTM, ANQGSEA. CDR3 length: 11 amino acids. The ends were cut back, 7 bases at V and 4 bases at J, with 8 bases in the middle. The CDR3 DNA reads TGCAGCGGTCAGGGGTACAATGAGCAGTTCTTC. Translated: CSGQGYNEQFF.

V is TRBV10-3 and J is TRBJ2-2; 7 bases fit TRBD1. Germline V gene sequence: CDR1 ENHRY, CDR2 SYGVKD. Trimming at V came to 6 bases and at J to 2 bases, leaving 6 bases not matched to a gene. This CDR3 spans 15 amino acids. In nucleotides, the CDR3 is TGTGCCATCAGGCCACGACAGGGAAACACCGGGGAGCTGTTTTTT. The encoded protein is CAIRPRQGNTGELFF.

The chain links TRBV5-4 to TRBJ1-2; possibly TRBD1 for D (5 bases). Trimming took off 1 base at V and 8 bases at J, with 15 bases between the two ends. CDR1 is SGHNT and CDR2 is YYREEE in the germline V gene (reference sequence). CDR3 size: 14 residues. The CDR3 reads CASSLLRGAEGYTF. The DNA of the CDR3 is TGTGCCAGCAGCTTGCTGAGGGGCGCTGAGGGCTACACCTTC.

In its sample, this clone was seen a few times. This rearrangement joins TRBV7-2 to TRBJ2-7; D is ambiguous. This CDR3 is 15 amino acids long. With 4 bases removed from V and 0 bases from J, the gap between germline ends came to 13 bases. CDR1 SGHTA and CDR2 FQGNSA come from the germline V gene. CDR3 DNA sequence: TGTGCCAGCAGCTCATCTCCGTCGAGCTCCTACGAGCAGTACTTC. It yields the protein CASSSSPSSSYEQYF. The whole variable domain, remainder taken from reference TRBV7-2 and TRBJ2-7, is GAGVSQSPSNKVTEKGKDVELRCDPISGHTALYWYRQSLGQGLEFLIYFQGNSAPDKSGLPSDRFSAERTGGSVSTLTIQRTQQEDSAVYLCASSSSPSSSYEQYFGPGTRLTVT.

The V call is TRBV28, the J call TRBJ2-1, with TRBD2 identical over 16 bases. This CDR3 region has 16 residues. V was clipped by 9 bases and J by 7 bases; unmatched bases: 9. In germline, CDR1 is MDHEN, CDR2 SYDVKM. The CDR3 DNA is TGTGCCAGTTTTACGGGACTAGCGGGAGGGGTAAATGAGCAGTTCTTC. This translates into CASFTGLAGGVNEQFF.

This clone was detected only a few times. This chain connects TRBV19 to TRBJ1-5; D unclear. This CDR3 is built from 15 residues. Germline loops: CDR1 LNHDA, CDR2 SQIVND (reference sequence). V gave up 1 base and J gave up 4 bases, with 11 bases separating them. The CDR3 region is CASSIGRALNQPQHF. The DNA for the CDR3 is TGTGCCAGTAGTATAGGTCGAGCCTTAAATCAGCCCCAGCATTTT.

As for this clone: A junction boundary mismatches the germline segment, possibly from a read error. This chain links TRBV2 with TRBJ2-7; 7 nucleotides line up with TRBD2. Looked up from germline, CDR1 is SNHLY and CDR2 is FYNNEI. The CDR3 totals 13 residues. The CDR3 nucleotides read TGTGCCAGCAGTGAGGGGGAGAGGACTAGGGCCGTCTTC. Encoded protein: CASSEGERTRAVF.

This clone was counted between two and nine times. The chain employs TRBV25-1 and TRBJ2-5, with 12 bases matching TRBD2. The CDR3 is 16 residues long. V lost 3 bases to trimming and J lost 5 bases; unmatched junction nucleotides: 7. Germline V lookup: CDR1 MGHDK, CDR2 SYGVNS. The CDR3, as DNA: TGTGCCAGCAGTGACATGCGACTAGCGGGAGAGGAGACCCAGTACTTC. It yields the protein CASSDMRLAGEETQYF.

The J gene is TRBJ2-6, the V gene TRBV10-3; 10 nucleotides line up with TRBD2. Per the germline V gene, CDR1 is ENHRY and CDR2 is SYGVKD. There are 17 residues in the CDR3. The V gene end was trimmed by 5 bases and the J gene end by 2 bases; junction bases not matched to a gene: 6. The CDR3 nucleotides read TGTGCCATCAGTACCGGGACTAGCGCTACTGGGGCCAACGTCCTGACTTTC. This sequence encodes CAISTGTSATGANVLTF.

The chain employs TRBV18 and TRBJ2-1, with TRBD1 identical over 9 bases. CDR3 length equals 14 residues. Losses at the gene ends were 3 bases for V and 7 bases for J; bases not matched to a gene: 4. Germline CDR1 is KGHSH and CDR2 is LQKENI. In DNA, the CDR3 is TGTGCCAGCTCACCGGGACAGGGCTTGAATGAGCAGTTCTTC. It is translated as CASSPGQGLNEQFF.

CDR3 sequence (DNA): TGTGCCAGCAGCTCCCGGGGTAGGGGCTACACCTTC. Translated: CASSSRGRGYTF. The genes are TRBV7-9 and TRBJ1-2, with D uncertain. The CDR3 runs to 12 residues. Germline V gene sequence: CDR1 SEHNR, CDR2 FQNEAQ (reference sequence). Trimming shortened V by 4 bases and J by 8 bases, and 11 bases separated the two germline ends. Full variable domain (rest looked up from reference TRBV7-9 and TRBJ1-2): DTGVSQNPRHKITKRGQNVTFRCDPISEHNRLYWYRQTLGQGPEFLTYFQNEAQLEKSRLLSDRFSAERPKGSFSTLEIQRTEQGDSAMYLCASSSRGRGYTFGSGTRLTVV.

V usage is TRBV7-2 and J usage is TRBJ2-1, with 11 nucleotides matching TRBD2. Germline lookup yields CDR1 SGHTA and CDR2 FQGNSA. This CDR3 spans 13 amino acids. J was trimmed by 12 bases and V by 5 bases; bases with no gene match: 6. The DNA of the CDR3 is TGTGCCAGCAGCCCTAGCGGGAGGTACGGGCAGTTCTTC. Translation gives CASSPSGRYGQFF.

This clone was seen only a few times. The rearrangement links TRBV29-1 to TRBJ2-7; 10 nucleotides align to TRBD2. The J segment lost 1 base and the V segment lost 6 bases, leaving 6 bases of the junction unmatched. CDR1 and CDR2 from the germline V gene are SQVTM and ANQGSEA. The CDR3 has 14 amino acids. CDR3 sequence: CSVAGTSVSYEQYF. The CDR3 DNA is TGCAGCGTAGCCGGGACTAGCGTATCCTACGAGCAGTACTTC.

The rearrangement links TRBV2 to TRBJ1-3; D unclear. Germline V lookup: CDR1 SNHLY, CDR2 FYNNEI. V was clipped by 8 bases and J by 4 bases, with 15 bases between them. The CDR3 loop spans 14 amino acids. CDR3 residues: CASRNPTKGNTIYF. The CDR3 DNA sequence: TGTGCCAGCCGGAATCCAACCAAGGGAAACACCATATATTTT. The whole variable domain, remainder taken from reference TRBV2 and TRBJ1-3, is EPEVTQTPSHQVTQMGQEVILRCVPISNHLYFYWYRQILGQKVEFLVSFYNNEISEKSEIFDDQFSVERPDGSNFTLKIRSTKLEDSAMYFCASRNPTKGNTIYFGEGSWLTVV.

The rearrangement links TRBV29-1 to TRBJ2-5, with D uncertain. Trimming removed 5 bases from V and 1 base from J, with 8 bases in between. This CDR3 is built from 12 residues. Germline V lookup: CDR1 SQVTM, CDR2 ANQGSEA. The CDR3: CSVFRAQETQYF. In DNA, the CDR3 is TGCAGCGTTTTCCGGGCCCAAGAGACCCAGTACTTC. Using reference TRBV29-1 and TRBJ2-5 for the parts outside the CDR3, the full variable domain is SAVISQKPSRDICQRGTSLTIQCQVDSQVTMMFWYRQQPGQSLTLIATANQGSEATYESGFVIDKFPISRPNLTFSTLTVSNMSPEDSSIYLCSVFRAQETQYFGPGTRLLVL.

V is TRBV27 and J is TRBJ2-3; a possible D gene is TRBD2 (5 bases). CDR1 MNHEY and CDR2 SMNVEV come from the germline V gene (reference sequence). The CDR3 extends over 15 amino acids. V lost 6 bases and J 2 bases, leaving 15 bases between the germline ends. CDR3 loop: CASSRRGLDTDTQYF. The CDR3 DNA reads TGTGCCAGCAGCCGTAGAGGGCTTGACACAGATACGCAGTATTTT.

This chain links TRBV18 with TRBJ2-1, with 13 bases lining up with TRBD2. V was clipped by 5 bases and J by 8 bases; unmatched bases: 3. Germline V gene sequence: CDR1 KGHSH, CDR2 LQKENI. The CDR3 is 14 residues long. The CDR3 DNA is TGTGCCAGCTCAGGGACTAGCGGGATCGATGAGCAGTTCTTC. This translates into CASSGTSGIDEQFF.

The chain joins TRBV23-1 to TRBJ1-2, with TRBD1 matching 10 bases. TRBV23-1 is designated an ORF whose function remains uncertain. The CDR3 runs 14 residues. The V gene end was trimmed by 6 bases and the J gene end by 3 bases; junction bases not matched to a gene: 4. As DNA, the CDR3 is TGCGCCAGCAGGGACAGGGGGGGGGACTATGGCTACACCTTC. Translation gives CASRDRGGDYGYTF.